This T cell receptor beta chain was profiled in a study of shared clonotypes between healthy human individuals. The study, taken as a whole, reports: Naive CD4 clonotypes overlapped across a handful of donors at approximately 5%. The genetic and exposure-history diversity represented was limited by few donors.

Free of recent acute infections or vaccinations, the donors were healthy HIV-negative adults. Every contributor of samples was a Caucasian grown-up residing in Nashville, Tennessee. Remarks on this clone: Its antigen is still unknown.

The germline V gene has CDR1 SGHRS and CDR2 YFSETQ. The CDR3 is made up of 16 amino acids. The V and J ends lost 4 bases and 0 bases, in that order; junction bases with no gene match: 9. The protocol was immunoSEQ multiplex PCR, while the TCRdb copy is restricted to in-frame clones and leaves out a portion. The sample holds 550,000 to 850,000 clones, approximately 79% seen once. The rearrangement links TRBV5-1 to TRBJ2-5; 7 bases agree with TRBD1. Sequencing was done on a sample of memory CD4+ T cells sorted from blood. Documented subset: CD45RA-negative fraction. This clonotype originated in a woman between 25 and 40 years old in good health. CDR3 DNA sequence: TGCGCCAGCAGCCTTACAGGGGACGCGGACCAAGAGACCCAGTACTTC. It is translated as CASSLTGDADQETQYF.